One and the same sample provided the 16 T cell receptor beta chains below, sequenced in a study of cytomegalovirus exposure and HLA in healthy donors. Both 60 Vbeta primers and 13 Jbeta primers went into the PCR. Measured with immunoSEQ multiplex PCR; TCRdb has only the in-frame clones, and not every one. In the table there are about 85,000 clones, around four fifths of which are singletons. The source material was PBMCs. The receptors originated from a boy aged 10-17 years in good health and CMV-seronegative.

The V and J genes are TRBV9 and TRBJ2-7; the D gene is possibly TRBD1 (6 bases). The germline CDR1 and CDR2 sequences are SGDLS and YYNGEE. V dropped 4 bases and J dropped 1 base, with 18 bases sitting between them. The CDR3 totals 16 residues. The chain's CDR3 is CASSPRPLGQSYEQYF. The CDR3 nucleotides are TGTGCCAGCAGCCCAAGGCCCTTGGGACAATCCTACGAGCAGTACTTC. The whole variable domain, filled in from reference TRBV9 and TRBJ2-7, reads DSGVTQTPKHLITATGQRVTLRCSPRSGDLSVYWYQQSLDQGLQFLIQYYNGEERAKGNILERFSAQQFPDLHSELNLSSLELGDSALYFCASSPRPLGQSYEQYFGPGTRLTVT.

The rearrangement links TRBV5-4 to TRBJ1-2; tentatively, D is TRBD1 (6 bases). V was clipped by 0 bases and J by 8 bases, with 11 bases between them. CDR3 size: 13 residues. Germline V gene data show CDR1 as SGHNT and CDR2 as YYREEE (reference sequence). CDR3 sequence reads: CASSLVGAKGYTF. The CDR3 DNA reads TGTGCCAGCAGCTTGGTGGGGGCCAAAGGCTACACCTTC.

The V call is TRBV25-1, the J call TRBJ1-1; D is uncertain. The ends were cut back, 5 bases at V and 4 bases at J, with 8 bases in the middle. CDR1 MGHDK and CDR2 SYGVNS come from the germline V gene. This CDR3 spans 12 amino acids. The CDR3 nucleotides read TGTGCCAGCAGTCCCTCGAGCACTGAAGCTTTCTTT. Its protein is CASSPSSTEAFF.

This chain links TRBV28 with TRBJ1-6, with a possible D match to TRBD1 (6 bases). Germline CDR1 MDHEN, CDR2 SYDVKM. The CDR3 runs to 15 residues. V was shortened by 8 bases and J by 0 bases, with 11 bases between the two germline ends. As DNA, the CDR3 is TGTGCCAGCCGGCAGGGGAGCTCCTATAATTCACCCCTCCACTTT. This gives the protein CASRQGSSYNSPLHF.

The chain has TRBV2 and TRBJ1-4; D not certain. This CDR3 spans 17 amino acids. Germline assignment: CDR1 SNHLY and CDR2 FYNNEI. Trimming left V 4 bases short and J 0 bases short, with 15 bases between. CDR3 in DNA: TGTGCCAGCAGTGTAGGGAGGCCTGGGGCAACTAATGAAAAACTGTTTTTT. It translates to CASSVGRPGATNEKLFF.

The CDR3 DNA reads TGTGCCAGCAGCTTAGTAGGGGAAAACTATGGCTACACCTTC. Its protein is CASSLVGENYGYTF. V usage is TRBV7-9 and J usage is TRBJ1-2; TRBD1 is a possible D gene (5 bases). The CDR3 contains 14 residues. V was clipped by 1 base and J by 2 bases, with 8 bases between them. The germline gives CDR1 SEHNR, CDR2 FQNEAQ (reference sequence).

The chain is built from TRBV19 and TRBJ2-7, with 9 bases lining up with TRBD1. Germline CDR1 is LNHDA and CDR2 is SQIVND (reference sequence). V gave up 4 bases and J gave up 2 bases; unmatched junction bases: 3. The CDR3 extends over 14 amino acids. Written as DNA, the CDR3 is TGTGCCAGTAGTACCGGGACAGGGCCCTACGAGCAGTACTTC. This gives the protein CASSTGTGPYEQYF.

This chain links TRBV7-2 with TRBJ2-3; TRBD2 agrees at 8 bases. V shed 1 base and J 9 bases; nucleotides not matched to a gene: 9. This CDR3 has 15 residues. The germline CDR1 and CDR2 sequences are SGHTA and FQGNSA. Here the CDR3 reads CASSLVSGGAGTQYF. In DNA form, the CDR3 reads TGTGCCAGCAGCTTAGTTTCCGGGGGGGCGGGGACGCAGTATTTT.

The rearrangement joins TRBV27 to TRBJ2-1; 7 nucleotides match TRBD2. The germline V gene encodes CDR1 MNHEY and CDR2 SMNVEV (reference sequence). This CDR3 spans 15 amino acids. J gave up 5 bases and V 3 bases, and 7 bases lay outside the gene matches. The CDR3 is CASSFAATSNNEQFF. CDR3 coding DNA: TGTGCCAGCAGTTTCGCGGCGACTAGCAACAATGAGCAGTTCTTC.

This clone has just one count. This chain links TRBV11-2 with TRBJ2-7; unclear D gene. CDR1 and CDR2 (germline): SGHAT, FQNNGV. V was shortened by 1 base and J by 3 bases, with 10 bases between the two germline ends. The CDR3 spans 14 residues. CDR3 coding DNA: TGTGCCAGCAGCTTAGGCCACGGTCACTACGAGCAGTACTTC. This translates into CASSLGHGHYEQYF.

The rearrangement uses TRBV28 and TRBJ1-5, with a possible D match to TRBD1 (5 bases). Per the germline V gene, CDR1 is MDHEN and CDR2 is SYDVKM. CDR3 length: 14 amino acids. Trimming removed 3 bases at V and 4 bases at J, with 10 bases between. The CDR3 coding sequence is TGTGCCAGCAGTTTGCGCAGGGTAAATCAGCCCCAGCATTTT. This codes for CASSLRRVNQPQHF.

This sequence joins TRBV6-5 and TRBJ2-7; 8 nucleotides align to TRBD2. This CDR3 comprises 12 residues. CDR1 and CDR2 from the germline V gene are MNHEY and SVGAGI. V dropped 7 bases and J dropped 7; count of bases not matched to a gene: 6. The CDR3 bases are TGTGCCAGCAAAGCGGGAGATCAGGAGCAGTACTTC. Protein product: CASKAGDQEQYF.

The chain has TRBV11-1 and TRBJ1-1; TRBD1 matches 9 bases. The CDR3 contains 15 residues. Germline CDR1 and CDR2: SGHAT and FQDESV (reference sequence). V trimming: 5 bases; J trimming: 0 bases; junction bases outside the gene matches: 4. CDR3 bases: TGTGCCAGCAGCGCACGGGACAGGGTGAACACTGAAGCTTTCTTT. It codes for CASSARDRVNTEAFF.

The rearrangement uses TRBV4-2 and TRBJ1-1, with D maybe TRBD1 (6 bases). This CDR3 contains 15 residues. The germline V gene has CDR1 LGHNA and CDR2 YNFKEQ. Between the trimmed V and J ends, which lost 8 bases and 4 bases, there was a span of 20 bases. CDR3 sequence: CASGFQGPGGTEAFF. The CDR3 bases are TGTGCCAGCGGATTTCAGGGGCCGGGAGGCACTGAAGCTTTCTTT.

This clone showed up just a few times. The chain uses TRBV7-9 and TRBJ2-7; D is possibly TRBD1 (6 bases). Between the trimmed V and J ends, which lost 3 bases and 6 bases, there was a span of 15 bases. This CDR3 is 14 amino acids long. From germline, CDR1 is SEHNR and CDR2 FQNEAQ (reference sequence). The CDR3 DNA sequence: TGTGCCAGCAGCTTTCGGCAGGGGCTCGCCGAGCAGTACTTC. Its translation is CASSFRQGLAEQYF.

This clone was counted a few times. The chain combines TRBV4-3 with TRBJ1-1, with TRBD1 identical over 8 bases. The CDR3 sequence is 15 residues long. Germline V CDR1 and CDR2: LGHNA, YSLEER. V was pared by 2 bases and J by 4 bases, with 6 bases of the junction left unmatched. The CDR3 protein is CASSQYQGATTEAFF. In nucleotides, the CDR3 is TGCGCCAGCAGCCAATATCAGGGGGCGACCACTGAAGCTTTCTTT.